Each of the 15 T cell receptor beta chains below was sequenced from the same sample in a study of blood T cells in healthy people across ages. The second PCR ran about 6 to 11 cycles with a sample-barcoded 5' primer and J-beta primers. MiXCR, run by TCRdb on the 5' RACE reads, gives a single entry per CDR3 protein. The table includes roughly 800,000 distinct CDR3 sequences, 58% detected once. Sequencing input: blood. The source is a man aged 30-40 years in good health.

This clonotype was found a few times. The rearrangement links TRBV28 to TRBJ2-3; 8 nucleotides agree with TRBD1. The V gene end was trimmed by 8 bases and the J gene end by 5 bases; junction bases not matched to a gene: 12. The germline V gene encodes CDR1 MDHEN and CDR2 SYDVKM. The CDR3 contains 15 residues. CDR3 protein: CASGNPGGARDTQYF. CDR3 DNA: TGTGCCAGCGGAAACCCAGGGGGCGCGAGAGATACGCAGTATTTT.

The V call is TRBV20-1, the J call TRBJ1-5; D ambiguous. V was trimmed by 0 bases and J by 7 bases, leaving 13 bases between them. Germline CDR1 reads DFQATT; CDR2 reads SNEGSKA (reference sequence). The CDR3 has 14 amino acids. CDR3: CSARDGIEEQPQHF. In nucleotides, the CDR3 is TGCAGTGCTAGAGACGGGATAGAGGAACAGCCCCAGCATTTT.

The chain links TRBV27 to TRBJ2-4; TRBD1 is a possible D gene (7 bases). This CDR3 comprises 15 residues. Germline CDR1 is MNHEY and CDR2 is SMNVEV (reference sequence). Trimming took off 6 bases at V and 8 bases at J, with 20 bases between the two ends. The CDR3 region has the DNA TGTGCCAGCAGACTAGGGGGCAGCGGGTGGGACATTCAGTACTTC. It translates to CASRLGGSGWDIQYF.

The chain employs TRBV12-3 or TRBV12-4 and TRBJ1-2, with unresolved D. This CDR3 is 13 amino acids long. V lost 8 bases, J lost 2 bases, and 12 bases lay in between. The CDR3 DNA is TGTGCCAGCCGGCTAGGGTTCAACTATGGCTACACCTTC. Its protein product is CASRLGFNYGYTF.

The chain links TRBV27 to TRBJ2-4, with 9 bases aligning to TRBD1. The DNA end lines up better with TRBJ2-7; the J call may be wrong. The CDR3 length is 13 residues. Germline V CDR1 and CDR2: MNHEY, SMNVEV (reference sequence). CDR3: CASRQDRGHEQYF. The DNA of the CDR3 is TGTGCCAGCAGACAGGACAGGGGCCACGAGCAGTACTTC.

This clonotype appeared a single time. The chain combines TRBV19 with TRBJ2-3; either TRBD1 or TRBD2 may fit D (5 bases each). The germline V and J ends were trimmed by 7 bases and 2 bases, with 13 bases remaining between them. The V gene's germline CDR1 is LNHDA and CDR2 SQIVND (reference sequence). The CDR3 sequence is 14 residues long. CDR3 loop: CASTTGRSTDTQYF. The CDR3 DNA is TGTGCCAGTACCACGGGACGGTCCACAGATACGCAGTATTTT.

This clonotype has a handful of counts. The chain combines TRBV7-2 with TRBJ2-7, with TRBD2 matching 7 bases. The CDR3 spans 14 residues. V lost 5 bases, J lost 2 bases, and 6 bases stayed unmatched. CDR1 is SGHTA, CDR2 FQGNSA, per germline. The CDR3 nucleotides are TGTGCCAGCAGCCCAGCGGGGAGGGCCTACGAGCAGTACTTC. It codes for CASSPAGRAYEQYF.

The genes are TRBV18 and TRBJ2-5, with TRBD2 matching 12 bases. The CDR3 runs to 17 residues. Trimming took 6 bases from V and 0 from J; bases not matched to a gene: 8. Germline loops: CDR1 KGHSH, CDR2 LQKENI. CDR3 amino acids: CASSPTSGRNNQETQYF. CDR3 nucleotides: TGTGCCAGCTCCCCTACTAGCGGGAGGAACAACCAAGAGACCCAGTACTTC.

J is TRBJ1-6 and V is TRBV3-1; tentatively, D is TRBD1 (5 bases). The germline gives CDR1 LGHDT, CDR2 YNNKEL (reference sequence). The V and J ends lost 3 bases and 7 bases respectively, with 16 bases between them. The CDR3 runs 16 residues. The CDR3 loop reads CASSHRQGQNNSPLHF. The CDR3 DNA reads TGTGCCAGCAGCCATAGGCAGGGTCAGAACAATTCACCCCTCCACTTT.

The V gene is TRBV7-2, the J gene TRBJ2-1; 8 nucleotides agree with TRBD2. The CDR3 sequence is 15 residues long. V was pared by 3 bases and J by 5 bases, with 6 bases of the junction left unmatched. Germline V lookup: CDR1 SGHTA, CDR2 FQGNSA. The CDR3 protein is CASSFFTGGDNEQFF. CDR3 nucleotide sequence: TGTGCCAGCAGCTTCTTCACGGGAGGGGACAATGAGCAGTTCTTC.

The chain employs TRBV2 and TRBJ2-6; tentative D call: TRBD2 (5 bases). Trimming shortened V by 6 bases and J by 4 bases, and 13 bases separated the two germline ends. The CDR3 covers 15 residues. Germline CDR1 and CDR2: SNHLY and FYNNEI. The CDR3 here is CASRVTGFGANVLTF. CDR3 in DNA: TGTGCCAGCAGAGTAACGGGATTCGGGGCCAACGTCCTGACTTTC. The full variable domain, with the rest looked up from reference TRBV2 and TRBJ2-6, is EPEVTQTPSHQVTQMGQEVILRCVPISNHLYFYWYRQILGQKVEFLVSFYNNEISEKSEIFDDQFSVERPDGSNFTLKIRSTKLEDSAMYFCASRVTGFGANVLTFGAGSRLTVL.

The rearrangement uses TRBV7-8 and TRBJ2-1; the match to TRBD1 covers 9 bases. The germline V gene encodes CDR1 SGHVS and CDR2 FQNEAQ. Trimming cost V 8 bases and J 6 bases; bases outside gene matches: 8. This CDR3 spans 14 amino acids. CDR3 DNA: TGTGCCAGCGCGCCGGGACAGGGAATCAATGAGCAGTTCTTC. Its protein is CASAPGQGINEQFF. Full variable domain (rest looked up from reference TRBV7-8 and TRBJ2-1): GAGVSQSPRYKVAKRGQDVALRCDPISGHVSLFWYQQALGQGPEFLTYFQNEAQLDKSGLPSDRFFAERPEGSVSTLKIQRTQQEDSAVYLCASAPGQGINEQFFGPGTRLTVL.

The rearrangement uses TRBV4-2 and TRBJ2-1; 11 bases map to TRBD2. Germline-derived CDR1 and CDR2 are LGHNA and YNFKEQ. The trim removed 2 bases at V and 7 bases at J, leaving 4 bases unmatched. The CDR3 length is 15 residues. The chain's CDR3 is CASSQLLAGVNEQFF. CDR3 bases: TGTGCCAGCAGCCAACTACTAGCGGGAGTAAATGAGCAGTTCTTC.

In DNA, the CDR3 is TGTGCCAGCAGTCCAATCCCCTTTAGCGGGCTACAAGAGACCCAGTACTTC. Translating gives CASSPIPFSGLQETQYF. The chain recombines TRBV6-2 or TRBV6-3 with TRBJ2-7, with 7 nucleotides matching TRBD2. The end of the DNA aligns better with TRBJ2-5, so the J call may be wrong. This CDR3 contains 17 residues. Germline CDR1 MNHEY, CDR2 SVGEGT.

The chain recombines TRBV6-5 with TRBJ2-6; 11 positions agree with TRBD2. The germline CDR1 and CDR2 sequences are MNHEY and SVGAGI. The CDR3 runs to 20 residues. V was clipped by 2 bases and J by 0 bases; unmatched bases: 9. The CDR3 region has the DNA TGTGCCAGCAGTTACGCCATTACTAGCGGGGGAAGCTCTGGGGCCAACGTCCTGACTTTC. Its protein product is CASSYAITSGGSSGANVLTF.